This record looks at one T cell receptor beta chain sequence and its context. The data originate from a study of shared T cell receptors in the human thymus. TCRdb keeps only in-frame clones here, not all; method: immunoSEQ multiplex PCR. This repertoire shows approximately 660,000 clones, more than 75% found once; its top ten account for about 0.01%. Between the trimmed V and J ends, which lost 4 bases and 0 bases, there was a span of 5 bases. This CDR3 comprises 13 residues. Germline CDR1 reads MGHDK; CDR2 reads SYGVNS. These sequences were also reported in another study, on human thymus T cells. That source reports: Repertoires sampled from thymus and blood appeared biased in V and J gene usage.

What was sequenced was thymocytes. This receptor was obtained from a boy under two years old with a congenital heart defect. This rearrangement joins TRBV25-1 to TRBJ2-3, with no clear D. CDR3 sequence: CASSVASTDTQYF. CDR3 coding DNA: TGTGCCAGCAGTGTGGCTAGCACAGATACGCAGTATTTT.